This passage covers 16 T cell receptor beta chains from one sample sequenced in a study of T cells in Graves' hyperthyroidism and ophthalmopathy. Template material for amplifying TCR beta CDR3 regions consisted of RNA transcripts. RT-PCR in the first round (using the HTBI primer set) targeted the TCR CDR3. TCRdb used MiXCR to reprocess the multiplex PCR reads, holding one entry per CDR3 protein. The sample yields roughly 500,000 distinct CDR3 sequences, 20% to 25% seen once. The sequenced material came from blood. The receptors originated from a woman between 65 and 79 years old with Graves' ophthalmopathy.

This clonotype was seen just once. The chain has TRBV5-4 and TRBJ2-2; 9 nucleotides align to TRBD1. Germline lookup yields CDR1 SGHNT and CDR2 YYREEE (reference sequence). The CDR3 extends over 16 amino acids. J lost 1 base, V lost 4 bases, and 5 bases had no gene match. CDR3 loop: CASSPGTGRNTGELFF. In DNA, the CDR3 is TGTGCCAGCAGCCCGGGGACAGGGAGGAACACCGGGGAGCTGTTTTTT.

This clonotype was recorded at least ten times. The rearrangement joins TRBV12-3 or TRBV12-4 to TRBJ1-1; D is undetermined. The V end lost 5 bases, the J end lost 0 bases, and 10 bases lay between the germline ends. The CDR3 is 14 residues long. CDR3 amino acids: CASSGLPMNTEAFF. DNA for the CDR3: TGTGCCAGCAGTGGCCTTCCCATGAACACTGAAGCTTTCTTT.

This clonotype was observed a few times. This chain connects TRBV29-1 to TRBJ2-3; D is tentatively TRBD1 or TRBD2 (5 bases each). In germline, CDR1 is SQVTM, CDR2 ANQGSEA. This CDR3 contains 14 residues. Trimming stripped 4 bases from V and 4 bases from J, with 15 bases between. CDR3: CSVGGTDGADTQYF. The CDR3 region has the DNA TGCAGCGTTGGAGGGACCGATGGGGCAGATACGCAGTATTTT.

This clonotype was seen only a few times. This sequence joins TRBV19 and TRBJ2-1, with 13 bases identical to TRBD2. Germline values: CDR1 LNHDA, CDR2 SQIVND (reference sequence). This CDR3 is 15 amino acids long. V trimming: 3 bases; J trimming: 9 bases; junction bases outside the gene matches: 5. CDR3 sequence (DNA): TGTGCCAGTAGTATGAGACTAGCGGGAGGCGCTGAGCAGTTCTTC. It yields the protein CASSMRLAGGAEQFF.

This chain uses TRBV29-1 with TRBJ2-5; 9 bases fit TRBD2. The V gene end was trimmed by 6 bases and the J gene end by 1 base; junction bases not matched to a gene: 9. In germline, CDR1 is SQVTM, CDR2 ANQGSEA. The CDR3 sequence is 15 residues long. The chain's CDR3 is CSVAPGTSPQETQYF. CDR3 nucleotides: TGCAGCGTAGCTCCCGGGACTAGCCCCCAAGAGACCCAGTACTTC.

This chain links TRBV20-1 with TRBJ2-1; 9 bases line up with TRBD2. Germline V lookup: CDR1 DFQATT, CDR2 SNEGSKA (reference sequence). This CDR3 has 18 residues. V was pared by 3 bases and J by 4 bases, with 16 bases of the junction left unmatched. The chain's CDR3 is CSASSASGKEGLYNEQFF. The DNA of the CDR3 is TGCAGTGCTAGCTCAGCTAGCGGGAAGGAGGGCCTTTACAATGAGCAGTTCTTC.

V gene TRBV20-1 combines with J gene TRBJ2-2; no definite D call. V lost 1 base, J lost 4 bases, and 4 bases lay in between. This CDR3 is built from 12 residues. Germline values: CDR1 DFQATT, CDR2 SNEGSKA (reference sequence). The CDR3 region has the DNA TGCAGTGCTAGAGGGACCACCGGGGAGCTGTTTTTT. This translates into CSARGTTGELFF.

This clonotype was recorded at least ten times. This rearrangement joins TRBV5-1 to TRBJ2-7; D might be TRBD2 (5 bases). Trimming shortened V by 0 bases and J by 4 bases, and 14 bases separated the two germline ends. CDR3 length: 15 amino acids. From germline, CDR1 is SGHRS and CDR2 YFSETQ. This CDR3 is CASSLGEGRSYEQYF. The CDR3 DNA reads as TGCGCCAGCAGCTTGGGTGAGGGCAGATCTTACGAGCAGTACTTC.

This clonotype has at least ten counts. This chain joins TRBV10-3 and TRBJ2-3, with TRBD2 matching over 14 bases. This CDR3 comprises 15 residues. V lost 10 bases to trimming and J lost 6 bases; unmatched junction nucleotides: 9. Germline V CDR1 and CDR2: ENHRY, SYGVKD. The CDR3 DNA reads as TGTGCCACCCGTGGACTAGCGGGAGGAGGGGATACGCAGTATTTT. It codes for CATRGLAGGGDTQYF.

The gene calls are TRBV30 and TRBJ2-5; no clear D. Germline V CDR1 and CDR2: GTSNPN, SVGIG (reference sequence). Trimming pared 1 base from V and 7 bases from J, leaving 13 bases between. The CDR3 loop spans 13 amino acids. This CDR3 is CAWSGTPSGTQYF. The CDR3 DNA sequence: TGTGCCTGGAGTGGTACACCATCAGGGACCCAGTACTTC.

The chain links TRBV18 to TRBJ1-4; D is ambiguous. CDR1 is KGHSH and CDR2 is LQKENI in the germline V gene. The CDR3 length is 13 residues. The germline V and J ends were trimmed by 1 base and 5 bases, with 5 bases remaining between them. CDR3 sequence (DNA): TGTGCCAGCTCACCACGGGTAAATGAAAAACTGTTTTTT. This encodes CASSPRVNEKLFF.

V gene TRBV6-1 combines with J gene TRBJ2-1; no clear D. V was trimmed by 7 bases and J by 6 bases, leaving 16 bases between them. The CDR3 covers 14 residues. Germline V CDR1 and CDR2: MNHNS, SASEGT. The CDR3 here is CASTQPSPPNEQFF. The DNA of the CDR3 is TGTGCCAGCACCCAGCCCTCCCCCCCCAATGAGCAGTTCTTC.

This clonotype was recorded a few times. V usage is TRBV10-1 and J usage is TRBJ1-1; no firm D call. CDR3 length: 13 amino acids. V lost 4 bases and J lost 1, with 7 bases in between. Germline V gives CDR1 WNHNN, CDR2 SYGVQD (reference sequence). The CDR3 nucleotides are TGCGCCAGCAGTGCTAGTCCGAACACTGAAGCTTTCTTT. Residues: CASSASPNTEAFF.

Many counts were recorded for this clonotype. The chain combines TRBV11-2 with TRBJ2-3; perhaps TRBD2 as D (6 bases). Trimming removed 5 bases from V and 2 bases from J, with 17 bases in between. In germline, CDR1 is SGHAT, CDR2 FQNNGV. The CDR3 sequence is 16 residues long. The CDR3 DNA is TGTGCCAGCAGCGTAAGCACGGGACTCCTCACAGATACGCAGTATTTT. Its translation: CASSVSTGLLTDTQYF. Using reference TRBV11-2 and TRBJ2-3 for the parts outside the CDR3, the full variable domain is EAGVAQSPRYKIIEKRQSVAFWCNPISGHATLYWYQQILGQGPKLLIQFQNNGVVDDSQLPKDRFSAERLKGVDSTLKIQPAKLEDSAVYLCASSVSTGLLTDTQYFGPGTRLTVL.

The chain couples TRBV28 to TRBJ1-4, with 9 bases identical to TRBD1. Losses at the gene ends were 2 bases for V and 1 base for J; bases not matched to a gene: 2. Germline V lookup: CDR1 MDHEN, CDR2 SYDVKM. The CDR3 is 16 residues long. Here the CDR3 reads CASSLQGQGTNEKLFF. Written as DNA, the CDR3 is TGTGCCAGCAGTTTACAGGGACAGGGAACTAATGAAAAACTGTTTTTT. The complete variable domain, with remaining parts taken from reference TRBV28 and TRBJ1-4, reads DVKVTQSSRYLVKRTGEKVFLECVQDMDHENMFWYRQDPGLGLRLIYFSYDVKMKEKGDIPEGYSVSREKKERFSLILESASTNQTSMYLCASSLQGQGTNEKLFFGSGTQLSVL.

A single count supports this clonotype. This chain joins TRBV20-1 and TRBJ1-6; TRBD1 agrees at 7 bases. Germline CDR1 reads DFQATT; CDR2 reads SNEGSKA (reference sequence). The CDR3 is made up of 13 amino acids. J was trimmed by 9 bases and V by 5 bases; bases with no gene match: 7. Here the CDR3 reads CSALQGIGSPLHF. Written as DNA, the CDR3 is TGCAGTGCTTTACAGGGGATCGGTTCACCCCTCCACTTT.